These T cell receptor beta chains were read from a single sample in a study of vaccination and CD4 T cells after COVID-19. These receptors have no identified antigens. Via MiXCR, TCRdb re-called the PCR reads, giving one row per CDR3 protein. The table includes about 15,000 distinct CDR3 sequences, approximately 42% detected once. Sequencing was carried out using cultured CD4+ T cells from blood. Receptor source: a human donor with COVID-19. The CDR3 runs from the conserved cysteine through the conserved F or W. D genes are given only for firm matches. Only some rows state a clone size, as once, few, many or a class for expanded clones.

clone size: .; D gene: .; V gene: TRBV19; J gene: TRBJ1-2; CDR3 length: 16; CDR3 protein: CATKDRWRGAYYGYTF; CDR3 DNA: TGTGCCACCAAGGATCGGTGGAGGGGCGCGTACTATGGCTACACCTTC
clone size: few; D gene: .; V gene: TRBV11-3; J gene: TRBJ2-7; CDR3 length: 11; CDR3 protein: CASSLVGEQYF; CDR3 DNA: TGTGCCAGCAGCTTAGTGGGGGAGCAGTACTTC
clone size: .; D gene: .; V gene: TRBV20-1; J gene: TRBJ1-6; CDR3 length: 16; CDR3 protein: CSAKRSGSVNNSPLHF; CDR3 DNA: TGCAGTGCCAAACGAAGCGGTTCAGTGAATAATTCACCCCTCCACTTT
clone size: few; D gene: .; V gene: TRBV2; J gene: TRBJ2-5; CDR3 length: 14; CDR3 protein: CASISMTGTETQYF; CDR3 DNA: TGTGCCAGCATAAGTATGACAGGAACGGAGACCCAGTACTTC
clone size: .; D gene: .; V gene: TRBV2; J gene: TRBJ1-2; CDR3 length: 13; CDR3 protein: CASSRASPLGYTF; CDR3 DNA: TGTGCCAGCAGTCGGGCGTCCCCGCTTGGCTACACCTTC
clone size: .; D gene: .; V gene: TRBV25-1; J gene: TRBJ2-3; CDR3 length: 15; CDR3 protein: CASSAEGGRPDTQYF; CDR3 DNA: TGTGCCAGCAGCGCCGAGGGGGGGCGTCCAGATACGCAGTATTTT
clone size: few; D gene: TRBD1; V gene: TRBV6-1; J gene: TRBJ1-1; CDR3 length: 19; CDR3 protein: CASSNNYPGTGVLNTEAFF; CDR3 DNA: TGTGCCAGCAGTAATAATTACCCCGGGACAGGAGTATTGAACACTGAAGCTTTCTTT
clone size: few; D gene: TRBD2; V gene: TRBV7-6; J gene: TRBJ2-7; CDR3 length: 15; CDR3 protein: CASSSTSGETYEQYF; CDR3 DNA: TGTGCCAGCAGCTCGACTAGCGGGGAGACCTACGAGCAGTACTTC
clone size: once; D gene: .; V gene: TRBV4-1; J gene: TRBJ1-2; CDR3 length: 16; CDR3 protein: CASSQDPGGTNYGYTF; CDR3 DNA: TGCGCCAGCAGCCAGGACCCTGGCGGGACTAACTATGGCTACACCTTC
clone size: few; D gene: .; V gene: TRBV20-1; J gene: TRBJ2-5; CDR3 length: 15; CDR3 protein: CSARDPTQGQETQYF; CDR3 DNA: TGCAGTGCTAGAGATCCCACGCAGGGTCAAGAGACCCAGTACTTC
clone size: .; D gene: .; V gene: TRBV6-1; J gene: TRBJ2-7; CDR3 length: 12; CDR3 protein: CASSAPSPKHYF; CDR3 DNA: TGTGCCAGCAGTGCACCCTCCCCCAAGCATTACTTC
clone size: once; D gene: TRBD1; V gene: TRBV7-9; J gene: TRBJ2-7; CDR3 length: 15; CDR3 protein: CASSRHRDSDYEQYF; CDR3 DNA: TGTGCCAGCAGCCGCCACCGGGACAGCGACTACGAGCAGTACTTC
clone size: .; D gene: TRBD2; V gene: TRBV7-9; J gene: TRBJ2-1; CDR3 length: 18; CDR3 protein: CAGSWGTSGGISYNEQFF; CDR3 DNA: TGTGCCGGCAGCTGGGGGACTAGCGGGGGGATCTCCTACAATGAGCAGTTCTTC
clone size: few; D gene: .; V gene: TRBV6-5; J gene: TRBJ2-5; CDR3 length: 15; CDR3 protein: CASSYAARGSWTQYF; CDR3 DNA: TGTGCCAGCAGTTACGCGGCTAGGGGGTCGTGGACCCAGTACTTC
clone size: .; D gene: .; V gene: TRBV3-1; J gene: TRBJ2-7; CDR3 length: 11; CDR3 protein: CASSRQYEQYF; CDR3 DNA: TGTGCCAGCAGCCGACAATACGAGCAGTACTTC
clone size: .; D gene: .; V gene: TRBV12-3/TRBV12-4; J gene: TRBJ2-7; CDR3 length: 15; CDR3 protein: CASSLAGGGSYEQYF; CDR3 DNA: TGTGCCAGCAGTTTAGCGGGTGGGGGATCCTACGAGCAGTACTTC
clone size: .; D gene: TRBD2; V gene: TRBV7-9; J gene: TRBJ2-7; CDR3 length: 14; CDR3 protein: CASSFGGAGYERYF; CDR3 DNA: TGTGCCAGCAGCTTCGGGGGGGCAGGCTACGAGCGGTACTTC
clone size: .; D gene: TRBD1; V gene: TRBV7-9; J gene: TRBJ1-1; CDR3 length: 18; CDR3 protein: CASSLAGRGRAGDTEAFF; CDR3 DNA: TGTGCCAGCAGCTTGGCCGGTAGGGGGCGGGCAGGGGACACTGAAGCTTTCTTT
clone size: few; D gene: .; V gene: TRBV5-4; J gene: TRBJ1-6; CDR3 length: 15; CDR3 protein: CASSLESGTNSPLHF; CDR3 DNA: TGTGCCAGCAGCTTGGAGTCAGGGACGAATTCACCCCTCCACTTT
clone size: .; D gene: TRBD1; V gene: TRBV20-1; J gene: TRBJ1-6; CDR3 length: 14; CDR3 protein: CSARDGGGNSPLHF; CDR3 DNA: TGCAGTGCTAGAGATGGAGGGGGCAATTCACCCCTCCACTTT
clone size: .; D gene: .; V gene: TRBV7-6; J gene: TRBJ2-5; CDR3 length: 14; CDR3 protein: CASSPPLSGETQYF; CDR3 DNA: TGTGCCAGCAGCCCCCCGCTTTCCGGTGAGACCCAGTACTTC
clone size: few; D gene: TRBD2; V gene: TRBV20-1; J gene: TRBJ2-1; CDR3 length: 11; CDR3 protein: CSAPSGGAQFF; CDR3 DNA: TGCAGTGCTCCATCGGGGGGGGCGCAGTTCTTC
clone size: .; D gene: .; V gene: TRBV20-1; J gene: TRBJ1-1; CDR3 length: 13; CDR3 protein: CSALGHMNTEAFF; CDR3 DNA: TGCAGTGCTTTGGGACATATGAACACTGAAGCTTTCTTT
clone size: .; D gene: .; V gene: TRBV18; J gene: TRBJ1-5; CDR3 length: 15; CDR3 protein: CASSLYRDMSQPQHF; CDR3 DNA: TGTGCCAGCTCACTATACCGGGACATGAGCCAGCCCCAGCATTTT
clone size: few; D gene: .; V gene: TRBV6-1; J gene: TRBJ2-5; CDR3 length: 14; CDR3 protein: CASENGGGRETQYF; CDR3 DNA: TGTGCCAGTGAAAATGGGGGGGGGCGAGAGACCCAGTACTTC
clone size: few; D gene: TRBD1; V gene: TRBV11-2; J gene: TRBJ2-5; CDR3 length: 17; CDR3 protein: CASRDGKQGAIQETQYF; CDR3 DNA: TGTGCCAGCCGAGATGGGAAACAGGGGGCGATCCAAGAGACCCAGTACTTC
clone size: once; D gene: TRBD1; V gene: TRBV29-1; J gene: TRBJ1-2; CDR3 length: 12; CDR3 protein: CSVGTGVYGYTF; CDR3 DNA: TGCAGCGTTGGGACAGGGGTTTATGGCTACACCTTC
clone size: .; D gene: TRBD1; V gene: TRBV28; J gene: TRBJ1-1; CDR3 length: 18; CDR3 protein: CASHSTGAGGFSNTEAFF; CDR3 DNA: TGTGCCAGCCATTCAACCGGGGCAGGGGGATTTTCGAACACTGAAGCTTTCTTT
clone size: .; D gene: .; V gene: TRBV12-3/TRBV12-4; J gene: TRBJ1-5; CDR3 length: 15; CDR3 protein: CASSPRRDNNQPQHF; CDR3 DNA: TGTGCCAGCAGTCCACGCCGGGACAATAATCAGCCCCAGCATTTT
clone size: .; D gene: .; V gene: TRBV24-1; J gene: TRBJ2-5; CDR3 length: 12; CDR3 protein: CATSDPAQTQYF; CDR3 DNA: TGTGCCACCAGTGACCCAGCGCAAACCCAGTACTTC
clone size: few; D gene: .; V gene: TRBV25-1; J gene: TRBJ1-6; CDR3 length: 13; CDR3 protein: CASTVGGGSPLHF; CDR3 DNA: TGTGCCAGCACGGTGGGGGGAGGTTCACCCCTCCACTTT
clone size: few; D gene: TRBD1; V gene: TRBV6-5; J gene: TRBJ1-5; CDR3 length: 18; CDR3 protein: CASSYPGIRGWGNQPQHF; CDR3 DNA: TGTGCCAGCAGTTACCCGGGGATCAGGGGGTGGGGGAATCAGCCCCAGCATTTT
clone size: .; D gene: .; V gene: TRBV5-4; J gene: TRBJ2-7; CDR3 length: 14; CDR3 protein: CASSFGGTTYEQYF; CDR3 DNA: TGTGCCAGCAGCTTTGGGGGGACGACCTACGAGCAGTACTTC
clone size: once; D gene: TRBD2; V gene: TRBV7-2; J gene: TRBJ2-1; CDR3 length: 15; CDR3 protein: CASSTNGLADNEQFF; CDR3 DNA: TGTGCCAGCAGCACCAACGGACTAGCGGACAATGAGCAGTTCTTC
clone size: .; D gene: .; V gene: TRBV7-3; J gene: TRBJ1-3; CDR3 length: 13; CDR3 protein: CASSLGPRNTIYF; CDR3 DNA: TGTGCCAGCAGCCTCGGCCCGAGAAACACCATATATTTT
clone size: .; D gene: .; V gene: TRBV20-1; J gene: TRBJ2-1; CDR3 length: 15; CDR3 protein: CSARDQRGAKNEQFF; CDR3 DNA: TGCAGTGCTAGAGATCAACGGGGGGCAAAGAATGAGCAGTTCTTC
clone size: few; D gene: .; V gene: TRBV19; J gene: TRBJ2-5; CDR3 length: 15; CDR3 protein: CASSISPVPEETQYF; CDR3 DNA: TGTGCCAGTAGTATCTCTCCTGTGCCCGAAGAGACCCAGTACTTC
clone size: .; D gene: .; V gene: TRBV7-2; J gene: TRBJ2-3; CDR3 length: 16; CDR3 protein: CASSLGAGASTDTQYF; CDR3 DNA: TGTGCCAGCAGCTTAGGGGCAGGGGCTAGCACAGATACGCAGTATTTT
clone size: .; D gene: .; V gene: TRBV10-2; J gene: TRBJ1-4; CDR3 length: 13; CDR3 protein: CASSEAQGEKLFF; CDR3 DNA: TGCGCCAGCAGTGAAGCGCAGGGGGAAAAACTGTTTTTT
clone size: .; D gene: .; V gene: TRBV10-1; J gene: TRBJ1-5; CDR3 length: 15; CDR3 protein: CASEEGRPSNQPQHF; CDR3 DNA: TGCGCCAGCGAGGAGGGCAGACCAAGCAATCAGCCCCAGCATTTT
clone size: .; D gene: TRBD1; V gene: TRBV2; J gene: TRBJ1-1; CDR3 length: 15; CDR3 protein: CASRQGQLVNTEAFF; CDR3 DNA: TGTGCCAGCAGGCAGGGACAGCTAGTGAACACTGAAGCTTTCTTT
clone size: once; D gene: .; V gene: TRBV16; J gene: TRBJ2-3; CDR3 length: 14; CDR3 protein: CASSPRGHTDTQYF; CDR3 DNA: TGTGCCAGCAGCCCCCGAGGGCACACAGATACGCAGTATTTT
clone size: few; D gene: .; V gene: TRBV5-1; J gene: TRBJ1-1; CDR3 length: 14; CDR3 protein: CASSLAATNTEAFF; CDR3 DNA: TGCGCCAGCAGCTTGGCTGCGACGAACACTGAAGCTTTCTTT
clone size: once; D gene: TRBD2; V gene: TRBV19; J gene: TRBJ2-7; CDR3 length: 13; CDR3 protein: CASKSLAGGEQYF; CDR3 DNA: TGTGCCAGTAAGAGCCTAGCGGGGGGGGAGCAGTACTTC
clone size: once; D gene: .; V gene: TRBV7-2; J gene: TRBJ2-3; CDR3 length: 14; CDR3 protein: CASRFGPSTDTQYF; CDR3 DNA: TGTGCCAGTAGATTTGGGCCTAGCACAGATACGCAGTATTTT
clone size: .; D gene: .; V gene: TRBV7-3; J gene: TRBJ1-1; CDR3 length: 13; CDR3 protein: CASSPGRNTEAFF; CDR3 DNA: TGTGCCAGCAGTCCAGGCAGGAACACTGAAGCTTTCTTT
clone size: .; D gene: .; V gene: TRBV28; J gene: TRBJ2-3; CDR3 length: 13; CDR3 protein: CASSLEHPDTQYF; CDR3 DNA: TGTGCCAGCAGTTTAGAACATCCAGATACGCAGTATTTT
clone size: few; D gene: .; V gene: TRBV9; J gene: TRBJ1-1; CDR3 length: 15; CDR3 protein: CASSVVGSLGTEAFF; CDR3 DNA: TGTGCCAGCAGCGTAGTAGGATCGTTGGGGACTGAAGCTTTCTTT